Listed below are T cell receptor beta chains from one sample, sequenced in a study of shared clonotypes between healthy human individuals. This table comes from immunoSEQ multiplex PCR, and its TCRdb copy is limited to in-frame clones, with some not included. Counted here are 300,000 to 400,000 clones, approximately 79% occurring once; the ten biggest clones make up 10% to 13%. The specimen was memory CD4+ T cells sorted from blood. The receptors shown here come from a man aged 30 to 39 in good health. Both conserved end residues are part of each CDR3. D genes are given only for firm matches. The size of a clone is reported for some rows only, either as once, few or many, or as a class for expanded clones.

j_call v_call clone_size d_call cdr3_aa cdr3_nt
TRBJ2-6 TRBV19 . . CASTTGSGANVLTF TGTGCCAGTACCACAGGTTCAGGGGCCAACGTCCTGACTTTC
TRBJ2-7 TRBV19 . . CASSTAGQTLSYEQYF TGTGCCAGTAGCACCGCGGGACAGACCCTCTCCTACGAGCAGTACTTC
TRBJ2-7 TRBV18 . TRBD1 CASSPTAGQGSYEQYF TGTGCCAGCTCCCCTACGGCCGGACAGGGGTCCTACGAGCAGTACTTC
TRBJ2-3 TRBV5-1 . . CASSPPTDTQYF TGCGCCAGTTCGCCTCCCACAGATACGCAGTATTTT
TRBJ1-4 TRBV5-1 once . CASSLRPANEKLFF TGCGCCAGCAGCTTGAGGCCAGCTAATGAAAAACTGTTTTTT
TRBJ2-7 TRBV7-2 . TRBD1 CASSKGTGGLYEQYF TGTGCCAGCAGCAAAGGGACAGGGGGTCTTTACGAGCAGTACTTC
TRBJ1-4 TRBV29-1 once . CSVARGANEKLFF TGCAGCGTTGCAAGGGGGGCTAATGAAAAACTGTTTTTT
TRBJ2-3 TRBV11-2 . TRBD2 CASSLGLGAGAQYF TGTGCCAGCAGCTTAGGGTTGGGTGCGGGGGCGCAGTATTTT
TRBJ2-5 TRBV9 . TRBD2 CASSPGTSGRWGETQYF TGTGCCAGCAGCCCCGGGACTAGCGGGAGATGGGGGGAGACCCAGTACTTC
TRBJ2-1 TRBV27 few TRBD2 CASSLLRLAGTDEQFF TGTGCCAGCAGTCTACTCAGACTAGCGGGAACGGATGAGCAGTTCTTC
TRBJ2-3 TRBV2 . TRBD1 CASRRDRWEDTQYF TGTGCCAGCAGACGGGACAGGTGGGAAGATACGCAGTATTTT
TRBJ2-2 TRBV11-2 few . CASSPISGQRAGELFF TGTGCCAGCAGCCCGATATCGGGACAACGGGCCGGGGAGCTGTTTTTT
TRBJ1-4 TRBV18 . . CASSPGAANEKLFF TGTGCCAGCTCACCAGGGGCAGCCAATGAAAAACTGTTTTTT
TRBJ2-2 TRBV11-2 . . CASSLSPQRNTGELFF TGTGCCAGCAGCTTAAGTCCCCAGCGGAACACCGGGGAGCTGTTTTTT
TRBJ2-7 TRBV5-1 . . CASSSVFGNEQYF TGCGCCAGCAGTTCGGTTTTTGGAAACGAGCAGTACTTC
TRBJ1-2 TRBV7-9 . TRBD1 CASSLDSQRTGGDGYTF TGTGCCAGCAGCCTAGATTCCCAAAGGACAGGGGGCGACGGCTACACCTTC
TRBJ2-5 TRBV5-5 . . CASSFRTEETQYF TGTGCCAGCAGCTTCCGGACGGAAGAGACCCAGTACTTC
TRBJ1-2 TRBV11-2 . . CASSPGNWEAYGYTF TGTGCCAGCAGCCCAGGAAATTGGGAGGCCTATGGCTACACCTTC
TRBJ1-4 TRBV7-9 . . CASSLGRFRKREKLFF TGTGCCAGCAGCTTAGGCCGGTTTAGAAAAAGGGAAAAACTGTTTTTT
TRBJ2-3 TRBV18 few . CASSPGAGLFADTQYF TGTGCCAGCTCACCGGGGGCGGGACTGTTCGCAGATACGCAGTATTTT
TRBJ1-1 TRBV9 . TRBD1 CASSVGSPTGRRGNTEAFF TGTGCCAGCAGCGTCGGATCCCCGACAGGGCGAAGAGGGAACACTGAAGCTTTCTTT
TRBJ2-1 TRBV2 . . CASTEFRSSEQFF TGTGCCAGCACCGAGTTTAGGTCGTCTGAGCAGTTCTTC